This T cell receptor beta chain came from a study of T cells in Graves' hyperthyroidism and ophthalmopathy (dated by TCRdb to the late 2010s). In terms of the full investigation: TCR V-J signatures able to tell the groups apart were searched for in a discovery cohort of about a hundred patients, of whom roughly 42 had Graves' ophthalmopathy and about 55 had stable Graves' hyperthyroidism. Thyroid tissue and blood T-cell repertoires from six Graves' hyperthyroidism patients were also compared in the study. The 100 or so discovery patients were divided at random into training and test sets in a 7:3 ratio. According to the paper, TCR Vbeta CDR3 sequencing was carried out on 135 peripheral blood samples, which came from 40 to 45 ophthalmopathy, under 85 hyperthyroidism and some 17 progressor patients. An independent validation cohort of around 20 hyperthyroidism patients and more than 15 patients who later progressed to ophthalmopathy tested prospective prediction of ophthalmopathy. Once sampling was done, hyperthyroidism patients were given methimazole at a starting dose of 30 mg daily, whereas ophthalmopathy patients were given high-dose intravenous methylprednisolone. General study outcomes and caveats: Most expanded thyroid clonotypes (frequency above 0.001) were also found in blood, which suggests that blood repertoires may mirror thyroid immune responses. Sample size was not statistically predetermined, and investigators were not blinded to group allocation. During validation, the model predicted progression to ophthalmopathy a median of approximately 6 months ahead of onset, with approximately 70% sensitivity and 72.22% specificity. In cross-validation, a model built on a 13 V-J signature told ophthalmopathy apart from stable hyperthyroidism with over 85% sensitivity and about 81% specificity, and in testing the same model reached 80%/75%.

TCR beta CDR3 regions were amplified from RNA transcripts. The first round of RT-PCR for the TCR CDR3 was performed with the HTBI primer set and the Qiagen OneStep RT-PCR kit. Libraries were constructed in a second round of multiplex PCR, after which size selection and purification were performed. Libraries were sequenced paired-end with 100 bp reads on an Illumina HiSeq2000. As for how the authors treated the data: Raw data were processed with SOAPnuke, discarding reads with adapters, uncalled bases, mean Phred below 15, or no exact constant-primer or identifier match. High-quality paired reads were merged using COPE v1.2.5, and each unique nucleotide sequence was defined as a clonotype. MiTCR v1.1 was used to align clonotypes to the IMGT TRBV, TRBD and TRBJ reference segments. Only V-J combinations with frequency above 0.0001, covering 99% to 99.2% of repertoires, were analysed. The TCS score was defined as the ratio of F50 (clonal expansion) to E x V (chaos), calculated using BLOSUM62-based TCRdist between CDR3 peptides within each V-J. Welch's t-statistics and random forest reduced around 550 V-J features to 10 to 15, which were used in a naive Bayes classifier (R e1071). Thyroid-blood repertoire similarity was quantified with the Morisita-Horn index. TCRdb reran the public reads through fastp at Q25 and MiXCR, keeping productive beta chains. Records with the same CDR3 protein are collapsed into one entry carrying the most frequent genes and DNA. The V and J calls here are based on TCRdb, not the publication. The sample data list about 540,000 distinct CDR3 sequences, and around 45% of these were observed just once. The ten largest account for more than 7% of the sample.

This clonotype was counted many times. Its antigen is still unknown. No per-base quality is available; no much larger clone lies one base away. V drops 3 bases and J drops 10 bases, leaving 11 bases in between. The germline V gene (reference sequence) gives CDR1 as SGHKS and CDR2 as YYEKEE. The CDR3 contains 13 residues, cysteine and phenylalanine counted. Left in the record is the CDR3 DNA by itself, 39 bases read in frame from the first base. A patient counted as having stable Graves' hyperthyroidism if no progression to ophthalmopathy occurred over 18 months of follow-up. The hyperthyroidism patients were between 18 and 65 years old and newly diagnosed, with a disease duration of less than 2 months. Exclusion was applied to patients with uncontrolled infections, other autoimmune diseases, pregnancy or lactation. Diagnoses were based on clinical symptoms, serum thyroxine and TRAb, thyroid ultrasound and orbital computed tomography. Trizol reagent was used to extract total RNA, and RNA quality was then checked on an Agilent 2100 Bioanalyzer.

The rearrangement joined TRBV5-5 to TRBJ1-6, with the D segment identity uncertain. The sequence was obtained from a woman aged 18-29 years with Graves' hyperthyroidism. Sequences were obtained from peripheral blood or thyroid tissue (not recorded which). The DNA is TGTGCCAGCAGCTGGGCACCTGAGTCACCCCTCCACTTT. Its coded protein is CASSWAPESPLHF.